The 7 T cell receptor beta chains listed next were all sequenced from one sample in a study of T cells in Graves' hyperthyroidism and ophthalmopathy. Amplification targeted TCR beta CDR3 regions from RNA transcripts. HTBI primers were employed in a first-round RT-PCR of the TCR CDR3. TCRdb itself ran the multiplex PCR reads through MiXCR, one entry per CDR3 protein. This repertoire shows 400,000 to 550,000 distinct CDR3 sequences, approximately 25% found once; its top ten account for about 11%. Sequencing input: blood. Receptors were obtained from a woman in her 30s with Graves' ophthalmopathy.

This clonotype was seen repeatedly, ten times or more. The J gene is TRBJ2-7, the V gene TRBV20-1; perhaps D is TRBD1 or TRBD2 (5 bases each). Trimming took 0 bases from V and 3 from J, leaving 21 bases between them. CDR1 DFQATT and CDR2 SNEGSKA come from the germline V gene (reference sequence). The CDR3 loop spans 17 amino acids. The CDR3 loop reads CSARDRYRGRAVYEQYF. CDR3 sequence (DNA): TGCAGTGCTAGAGATAGGTATCGGGGCAGGGCCGTCTACGAGCAGTACTTC.

This rearrangement joins TRBV29-1 to TRBJ2-5; 7 bases align to TRBD1. In germline, CDR1 is SQVTM, CDR2 ANQGSEA. V was pared by 8 bases and J by 4 bases, with 13 bases of the junction left unmatched. The CDR3 contains 14 residues. The CDR3 region is CSSCGTDGAETQYF. CDR3 in DNA: TGCAGCTCCTGTGGGACAGACGGGGCAGAGACCCAGTACTTC. The full variable domain, completed using reference TRBV29-1 and TRBJ2-5, is SAVISQKPSRDICQRGTSLTIQCQVDSQVTMMFWYRQQPGQSLTLIATANQGSEATYESGFVIDKFPISRPNLTFSTLTVSNMSPEDSSIYLCSSCGTDGAETQYFGPGTRLLVL.

This clonotype was counted at least ten times. The V gene is TRBV4-1, the J gene TRBJ1-2; weak D call: TRBD1 (6 bases). Deletions cut 1 base from V and 6 bases from J, with 24 bases between. The CDR3 is made up of 18 amino acids. CDR1 and CDR2 from the germline V gene are MGHRA and YSYEKL. The CDR3 DNA is TGCGCCAGCAGCCAAGGCCCCATCGGCAGGGGACTCAGTAATGGCTACACCTTC. Its translation: CASSQGPIGRGLSNGYTF.

The table lists this clonotype with many counts. This chain uses TRBV2 with TRBJ1-1; perhaps TRBD1 as D (6 bases). Germline CDR1 SNHLY, CDR2 FYNNEI. The CDR3 has 15 amino acids. Trimming cost V 11 bases and J 2 bases, with 21 bases left between them. CDR3 loop: CAGNWGATTNTEAFF. For the CDR3, the DNA is TGTGCCGGCAATTGGGGGGCGACGACTAACACTGAAGCTTTCTTT.

The genes are TRBV12-3 or TRBV12-4 and TRBJ2-7; D not resolved. The length of the CDR3 is 14 residues. V was cut by 1 base and J by 3 bases, with 10 bases left in between. CDR3 protein: CASSLGTRIYEQYF. Written as DNA, the CDR3 is TGTGCCAGCAGTTTAGGGACCAGAATCTACGAGCAGTACTTC.

This clonotype was seen more than once but under ten times. The germline gene is not matched at one end of the junction; a read error may be the cause. This chain joins TRBV7-2 and TRBJ1-5; 7 nucleotides match TRBD1. The CDR3 covers 12 residues. Germline V gives CDR1 SGHTA, CDR2 FQGNSA. The CDR3 spells CARSLTGQPQHF. The CDR3 DNA is TGTGCCCGCAGCTTGACAGGGCAGCCCCAGCATTTT. The full variable domain, its missing parts supplied by reference TRBV7-2 and TRBJ1-5, is GAGVSQSPSNKVTEKGKDVELRCDPISGHTALYWYRQSLGQGLEFLIYFQGNSAPDKSGLPSDRFSAERTGGSVSTLTIQRTQQEDSAVYLCARSLTGQPQHFGDGTRLSIL.

V is TRBV28 and J is TRBJ2-5; 7 nucleotides match TRBD1. Germline V gene data show CDR1 as MDHEN and CDR2 as SYDVKM. CDR3 length equals 14 residues. Trimming cost V 5 bases and J 5 bases; bases outside gene matches: 8. The CDR3 DNA reads TGTGCCAGCAGTCCAAAGACAGGGTCTGAGACCCAGTACTTC. This translates into CASSPKTGSETQYF.